This T cell receptor beta chain is from a study of T cell responses to AZD1222 COVID-19 vaccine (dated by TCRdb to the early 2020s). In the study overall: AZD1222 recipients whose second dose came at about 4 weeks and those whose second dose came at about 12 weeks were combined into one group, since spike-specific TCR depth and breadth did not differ between the two schedules. A total of 230 to 250 trial participants underwent TCR sequencing, of whom about 210 received two doses of AZD1222 and around 25 received two doses of the MenACWY control vaccine. Trial participants were enrolled by age into subgroups of 18-55, 56-69 and 70-plus years, and around 140, 26 and 57 TCR-sequenced participants, respectively, were included in these subgroups.

In light of the paper, this sample's time point label describes: baseline before first vaccination. Samples from vaccinated people were obtained from the UK trials COV001 and COV002, which included a single-blind randomized controlled phase 2/3 trial of AZD1222 (ChAdOx1 nCoV-19) in healthy adults. For TCRbeta chain sequencing, PBMC samples from trial participants were taken at day 0 and at day 28 after the second dose. On the study overall, not on this receptor specifically: Spike-specific TCR breadth and depth rose significantly after two AZD1222 doses compared with day 0 and with MenACWY recipients. The 56-69-year group was small, and its depth increase did not reach significance, likely because of low power. Because no day 14 peak-response samples were available, the repertoires could be characterized only after the peak T cell response. Most participants were white British and females outnumbered males, and the authors suggested that clonal diversity may have been underestimated. Only five to seven AZD1222 recipients were SARS-CoV-2 seropositive at baseline, limiting conclusions about previously exposed vaccinees. Vaccine-associated CD4 TCRs spanned the whole spike protein, with dominant responses in regions 160-218 and 743-854. Reportedly, close to half of the unique spike-specific TCRs recognized epitopes lying outside the regions that are mutated in the B.1.351 and B.1.1.7 variants.

A note on this clone: The target of this receptor is not known. Qualities for individual bases were not recorded, and no much larger clone is one base off.

V is cut back by 8 bases and J by 0 bases, with 8 bases in the junction unmatched. The CDR3 covers 15 residues, taking in both the cysteine and the phenylalanine. CDR3 DNA only is kept here, 45 bases in frame from base 1. Via the germline V gene (reference sequence), CDR1 is PRHDT and CDR2 FYEKMQ. The CDR3 regions of human TCRbeta chains were analyzed by immunosequencing. Processing in the source paper ran as follows. TCRs in the repertoires were compared against a reference library of SARS-CoV-2-specific TCRs that had been generated with the MIRA antigen-specificity platform. Breadth was defined as the fraction of unique TCRs that were SARS-CoV-2-associated, and depth was defined as the fraction of total T cells that were SARS-CoV-2-associated. Each spike-specific TCR was assigned to its reactive spike region and to a CD4 or CD8 class using the MIRA data. Log10-transformed breadth and depth values were compared by one-way ANOVA with Sidak's multiple comparisons tests. This is the immuneACCESS table as TCRdb keeps it, with only in-frame sequences that have V and J called. A part of the clones is gone; compared with another copy, unresolved V genes explain less than half, and the rest is unexplained. For V, J and clone size, that table is used; D and trimming come from the DNA. The sample data list approximately 92,000 clones, and approximately 90% of these were observed just once. About a fifth of the sample lies in the top ten.

This TCR derives from an adult in good health. The sequence links TRBV13 to TRBJ1-2; TRBD1 matches 8 bases in the middle. The sample consisted of peripheral blood, taken on day 0 of AZD1222 vaccination. The DNA is as follows: TGTGCCAGCCAGGGCAGGGGGCTGTCTAACTATGGCTACACCTTC. Translated, it reads CASQGRGLSNYGYTF.